A selection of T cell receptor beta chains follows, all from one sample in a study of graft-versus-host responses after intestinal transplantation. TCRdb keeps only in-frame clones here, not all; method: immunoSEQ multiplex PCR. The sample has some 86,000 clones; about 87% are singletons. No antigen is known for these receptors. This material consisted of unstimulated CD4+ T cells sorted from spleen or lymph node cells, taken before transplant. Receptors originate from a human donor who was the organ donor for an intestinal transplant. Both conserved end residues are part of each CDR3. A D gene is named only where the DNA matches it firmly. Expanded clones are given a class, and other clones once, few, many or no size at all.

d_gene: TRBD2; abundance: .; v_gene: TRBV11-3; j_gene: TRBJ2-2; len: 17; CDR3nt: TGTGCCAGCAGCTTCGCTCTTTGGGGGGGAGGCACCGGGGAGCTGTTTTTT; CDR3aa: CASSFALWGGGTGELFF
d_gene: .; abundance: few; v_gene: TRBV7-8; j_gene: TRBJ2-2; len: 12; CDR3nt: TGTGCCAGCTTTCCAGCGTCCGGGGAGCTGTTTTTT; CDR3aa: CASFPASGELFF
d_gene: .; abundance: .; v_gene: TRBV19; j_gene: TRBJ2-5; len: 14; CDR3nt: TGTGCCAGTAGACCCCGGGACTGGCAAGAGACCCAGTACTTC; CDR3aa: CASRPRDWQETQYF
d_gene: TRBD1; abundance: .; v_gene: TRBV18; j_gene: TRBJ1-5; len: 16; CDR3nt: TGTGCCAGCTCACCCATCGGGGACAGCTATAATCAGCCCCAGCATTTT; CDR3aa: CASSPIGDSYNQPQHF
d_gene: .; abundance: once; v_gene: TRBV28; j_gene: TRBJ2-3; len: 12; CDR3nt: TGTGCCAGCAGCCTAGGCCCGGATACGCAGTATTTT; CDR3aa: CASSLGPDTQYF
d_gene: .; abundance: .; v_gene: TRBV12-2; j_gene: TRBJ2-3; len: 17; CDR3nt: TGTGCAAGTCGCCCAGCCCCGGACAGGGAAATGGTGAGGGCGCAGTATTTT; CDR3aa: CASRPAPDREMVRAQYF
d_gene: .; abundance: .; v_gene: TRBV7-3; j_gene: TRBJ2-1; len: 12; CDR3nt: TGTGCCAGCAGCACGGAGAGAGGTGAGCAGTTCTTC; CDR3aa: CASSTERGEQFF
d_gene: .; abundance: .; v_gene: TRBV9; j_gene: TRBJ2-1; len: 15; CDR3nt: TGTGCCAGCAGCGTAGACGGGACAAAGGGGGATGAGCAGTTCTTC; CDR3aa: CASSVDGTKGDEQFF
d_gene: .; abundance: .; v_gene: TRBV5-4; j_gene: TRBJ1-1; len: 14; CDR3nt: TGTGCCAGCAGCTTCCCGGGGGGGAACACTGAAGCTTTCTTT; CDR3aa: CASSFPGGNTEAFF
d_gene: .; abundance: .; v_gene: TRBV6-5; j_gene: TRBJ2-3; len: 13; CDR3nt: TGTGCCAGCAGTTACTCCGCGGGAGATACGCAGTATTTT; CDR3aa: CASSYSAGDTQYF
d_gene: .; abundance: .; v_gene: TRBV6-1; j_gene: TRBJ1-4; len: 14; CDR3nt: TGTGCCAGCAGACAGGGAAGAGGTAATGAAAAACTGTTTTTT; CDR3aa: CASRQGRGNEKLFF
d_gene: .; abundance: .; v_gene: TRBV6-1; j_gene: TRBJ1-2; len: 14; CDR3nt: TGTGCCAGCAGTGCGGATCAGGGGATTGGAGGCTACACCTTC; CDR3aa: CASSADQGIGGYTF
d_gene: TRBD2; abundance: .; v_gene: TRBV11-3; j_gene: TRBJ2-1; len: 14; CDR3nt: TGTGCCAGCAGCCACGGAGCGGGGGTATCTGAGCAGTTCTTC; CDR3aa: CASSHGAGVSEQFF